The 3 T cell receptor beta chains in this list originate from one sample, sequenced in a study of blood T cell repertoires in COVID-19. Sequencing was performed with immunoSEQ multiplex PCR; in TCRdb, only in-frame clones are kept and a portion is missing. The sample shows a few hundred thousand clones, roughly 90% of them seen only once. The sequencing input was peripheral blood. These TCRs come from a man younger than 35 who had recovered from COVID-19.

CDR3 in DNA: TGTGCCAGCCGGCGGGGTGTCTACGAGCAGTACTTC. Its translation: CASRRGVYEQYF. V and J are TRBV11-2 and TRBJ2-7; tentatively, D is TRBD2 (6 bases). Per the germline V gene, CDR1 is SGHAT and CDR2 is FQNNGV. The CDR3 runs to 12 residues. Trimming pared 8 bases from V and 3 bases from J, leaving 11 bases between.

The gene calls are TRBV29-1 and TRBJ1-1; D remains unclear. Germline assignment: CDR1 SQVTM and CDR2 ANQGSEA. CDR3 length equals 13 residues. Deletions cut 0 bases from V and 3 bases from J, with 8 bases between. This chain's CDR3 is CSVEDRSYTEAFF. In DNA, the CDR3 is TGCAGCGTTGAAGACAGGTCGTACACTGAAGCTTTCTTT.

The V and J genes are TRBV12-3 or TRBV12-4 and TRBJ2-2; D is unclear. V was clipped by 3 bases and J by 6 bases, with 8 bases between them. This CDR3 has 13 amino acids. CDR3 bases: TGTGCCAGCAGTTTGTTATGGCCCGGGGAGCTGTTTTTT. Protein product: CASSLLWPGELFF.